The present T cell receptor (beta chain) was sequenced within a study of blood T cell repertoires in COVID-19. Looking at the study overall: T cells, B-cell-depleted T cells, or PBMCs provided the cDNA or gDNA that served as material.

CDR1 is SNHLY, CDR2 FYNNEI, per germline. CDR3 size: 14 residues. The V gene lost 1 base and the J gene lost 9 bases, with 13 bases spanning the gap. Authors' analysis steps: Amplification from reference gene primers served as the basis for estimated nucleated cell counts. Produced via immunoSEQ multiplex PCR; TCRdb's table is partial and in-frame only. The DNA gave D and trimming, while V, J and clone size come from that table. The table records 200,000 to 250,000 clones, 75% to 85% of them present only once. This receptor was taken from a woman aged 70-85 years with acute or convalescent COVID-19. V usage is TRBV2 and J usage is TRBJ1-5, with D maybe TRBD1 (5 bases). The sequencing sample was made of peripheral blood. Written as DNA, the CDR3 is TGTGCCAGCAGTGAAGGCAGGGAAGCTCCGCCCCAGCATTTT. It translates to CASSEGREAPPQHF.